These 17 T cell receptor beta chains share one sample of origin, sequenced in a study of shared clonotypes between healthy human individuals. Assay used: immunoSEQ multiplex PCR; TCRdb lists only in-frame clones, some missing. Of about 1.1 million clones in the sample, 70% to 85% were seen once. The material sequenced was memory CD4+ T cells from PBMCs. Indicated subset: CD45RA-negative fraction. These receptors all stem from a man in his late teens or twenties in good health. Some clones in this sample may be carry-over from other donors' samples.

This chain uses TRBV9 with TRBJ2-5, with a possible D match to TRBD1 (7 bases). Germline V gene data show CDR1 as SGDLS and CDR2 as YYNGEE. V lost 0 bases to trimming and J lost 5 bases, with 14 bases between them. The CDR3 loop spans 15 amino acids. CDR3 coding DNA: TGTGCCAGCAGCGTAGCTCAGGGGGGAACGGAGACCCAGTACTTC. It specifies CASSVAQGGTETQYF. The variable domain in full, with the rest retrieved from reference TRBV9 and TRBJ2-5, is DSGVTQTPKHLITATGQRVTLRCSPRSGDLSVYWYQQSLDQGLQFLIQYYNGEERAKGNILERFSAQQFPDLHSELNLSSLELGDSALYFCASSVAQGGTETQYFGPGTRLLVL.

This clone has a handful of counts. CDR3 amino acids: CASSPRGQGEETQYF. CDR3 bases: TGTGCCAGCAGTCCTCGGGGACAGGGGGAGGAGACCCAGTACTTC. The chain has TRBV28 and TRBJ2-5; 11 positions match TRBD1. This CDR3 is 15 amino acids long. V shed 5 bases, J shed 5 bases, and the junction held 7 bases outside the gene matches. Germline V gene data show CDR1 as MDHEN and CDR2 as SYDVKM.

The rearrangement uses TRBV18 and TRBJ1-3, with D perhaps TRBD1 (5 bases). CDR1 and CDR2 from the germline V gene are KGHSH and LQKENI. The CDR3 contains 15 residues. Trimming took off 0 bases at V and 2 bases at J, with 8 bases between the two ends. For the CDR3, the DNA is TGTGCCAGCTCACCACCGGGGGTTCCTGGAAACACCATATATTTT. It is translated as CASSPPGVPGNTIYF.

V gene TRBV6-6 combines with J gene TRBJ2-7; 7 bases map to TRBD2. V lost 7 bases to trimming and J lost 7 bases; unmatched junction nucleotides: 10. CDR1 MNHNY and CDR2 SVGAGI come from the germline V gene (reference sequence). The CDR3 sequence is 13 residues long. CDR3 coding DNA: TGTGCCAGCACCGGCGGGGGACGACGGGAGCAGTACTTC. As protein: CASTGGGRREQYF.

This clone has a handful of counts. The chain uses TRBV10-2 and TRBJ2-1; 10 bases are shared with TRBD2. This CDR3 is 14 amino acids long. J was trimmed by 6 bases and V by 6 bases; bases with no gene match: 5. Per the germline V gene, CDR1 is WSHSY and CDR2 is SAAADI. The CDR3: CASSPGLAINEQFF. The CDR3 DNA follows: TGCGCCAGCAGCCCGGGACTAGCGATCAATGAGCAGTTCTTC.

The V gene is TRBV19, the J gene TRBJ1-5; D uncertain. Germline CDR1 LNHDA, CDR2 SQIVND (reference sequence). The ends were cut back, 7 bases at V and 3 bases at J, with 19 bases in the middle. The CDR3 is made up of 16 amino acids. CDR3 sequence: CASTLGRAGINQPQHF. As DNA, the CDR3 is TGTGCCAGTACTCTAGGGAGGGCTGGGATCAATCAGCCCCAGCATTTT.

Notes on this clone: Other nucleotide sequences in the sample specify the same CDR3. CDR3 amino acids: CASSLSWGEQYF. In DNA, the CDR3 is TGTGCCAGCAGTTTATCCTGGGGAGAGCAGTACTTC. This chain connects TRBV28 to TRBJ2-7; D is unclear. V was shortened by 1 base and J by 7 bases, with 8 bases between the two germline ends. Germline V gene sequence: CDR1 MDHEN, CDR2 SYDVKM. The CDR3 length is 12 residues. The entire variable domain, with the rest obtained from reference TRBV28 and TRBJ2-7, is as follows: DVKVTQSSRYLVKRTGEKVFLECVQDMDHENMFWYRQDPGLGLRLIYFSYDVKMKEKGDIPEGYSVSREKKERFSLILESASTNQTSMYLCASSLSWGEQYFGPGTRLTVT.

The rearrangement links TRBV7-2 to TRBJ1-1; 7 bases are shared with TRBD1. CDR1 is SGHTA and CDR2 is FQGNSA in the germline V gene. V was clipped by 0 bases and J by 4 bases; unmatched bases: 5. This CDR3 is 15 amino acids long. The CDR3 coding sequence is TGTGCCAGCAGCTTAGCAGGGGGCGGGTTCACTGAAGCTTTCTTT. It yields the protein CASSLAGGGFTEAFF.

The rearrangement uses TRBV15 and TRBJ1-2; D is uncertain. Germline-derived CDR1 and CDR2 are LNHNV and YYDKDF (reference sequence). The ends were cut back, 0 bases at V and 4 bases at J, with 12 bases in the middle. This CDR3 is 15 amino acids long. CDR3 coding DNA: TGTGCCACCAGCAGAGATCTGGAGGTTGGCTATGGCTACACCTTC. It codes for CATSRDLEVGYGYTF.

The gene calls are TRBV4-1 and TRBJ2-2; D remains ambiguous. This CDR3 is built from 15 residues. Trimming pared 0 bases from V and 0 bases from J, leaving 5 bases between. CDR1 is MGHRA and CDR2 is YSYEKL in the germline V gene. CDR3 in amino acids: CASSQDWSNTGELFF. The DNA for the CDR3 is TGCGCCAGCAGCCAAGATTGGTCGAACACCGGGGAGCTGTTTTTT.

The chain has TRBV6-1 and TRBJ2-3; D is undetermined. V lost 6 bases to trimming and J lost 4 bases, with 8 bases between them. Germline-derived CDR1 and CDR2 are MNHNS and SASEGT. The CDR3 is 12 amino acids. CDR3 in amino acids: CASRARPDTQYF. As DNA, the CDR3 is TGTGCCAGCAGGGCCCGTCCAGATACGCAGTATTTT.

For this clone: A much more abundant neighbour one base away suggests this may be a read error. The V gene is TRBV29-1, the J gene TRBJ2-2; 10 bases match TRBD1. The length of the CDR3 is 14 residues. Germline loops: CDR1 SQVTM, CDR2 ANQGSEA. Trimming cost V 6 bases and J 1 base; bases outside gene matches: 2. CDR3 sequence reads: CSVRTGGNTGELFF. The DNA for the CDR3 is TGCAGCGTCAGGACAGGGGGGAACACCGGGGAGCTGTTTTTT.

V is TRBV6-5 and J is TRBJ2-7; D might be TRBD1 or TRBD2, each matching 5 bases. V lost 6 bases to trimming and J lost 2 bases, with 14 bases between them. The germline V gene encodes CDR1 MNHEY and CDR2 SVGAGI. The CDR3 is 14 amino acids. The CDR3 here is CASRQSRDPYEQYF. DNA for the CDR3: TGTGCCAGCAGACAAAGCCGGGACCCCTACGAGCAGTACTTC.

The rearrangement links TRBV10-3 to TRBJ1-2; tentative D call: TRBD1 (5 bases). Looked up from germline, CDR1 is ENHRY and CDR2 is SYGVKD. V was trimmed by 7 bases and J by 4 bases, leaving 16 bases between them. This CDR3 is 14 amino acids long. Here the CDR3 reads CAINGALEGYGYTF. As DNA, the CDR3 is TGTGCCATCAATGGGGCTCTGGAAGGCTATGGCTACACCTTC.

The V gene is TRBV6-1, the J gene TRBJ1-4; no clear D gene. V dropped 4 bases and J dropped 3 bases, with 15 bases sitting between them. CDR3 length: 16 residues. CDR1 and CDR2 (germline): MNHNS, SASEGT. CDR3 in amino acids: CASSGGEDHPNEKLFF. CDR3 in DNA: TGTGCCAGCAGTGGCGGGGAGGATCACCCTAATGAAAAACTGTTTTTT.

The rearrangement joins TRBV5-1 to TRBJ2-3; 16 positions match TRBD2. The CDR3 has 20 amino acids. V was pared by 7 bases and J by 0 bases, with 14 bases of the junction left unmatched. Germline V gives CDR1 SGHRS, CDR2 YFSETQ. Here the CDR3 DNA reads TGCGCCAGCCAAAAAAATCCCGGGACTAGCGGGAGGGGTAGCACAGATACGCAGTATTTT. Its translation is CASQKNPGTSGRGSTDTQYF.

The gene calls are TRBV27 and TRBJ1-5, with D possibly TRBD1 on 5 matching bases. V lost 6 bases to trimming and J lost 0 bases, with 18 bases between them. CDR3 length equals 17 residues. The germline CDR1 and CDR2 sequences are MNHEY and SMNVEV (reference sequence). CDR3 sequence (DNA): TGTGCCAGCAGCCGACCCGGGGGAGGGAATAGCAATCAGCCCCAGCATTTT. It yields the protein CASSRPGGGNSNQPQHF.